This TCR beta chain is drawn from a study of OX40 agonist ivuxolimab in advanced cancers. Study-wide context: Patients were infused with ivuxolimab every 2 weeks at 0.01 to 10 mg/kg. Melanoma, hepatocellular carcinoma, head and neck or renal cell cancer occurred in dose-escalation patients.

The method was immunoSEQ multiplex PCR; TCRdb's version includes in-frame clones alone and lacks a portion of them. The data hold 45,000 to 65,000 clones, with 85% to 90% observed a single time. This CDR3 is built from 14 residues. Trimming cost V 5 bases and J 6 bases; bases outside gene matches: 6. The germline CDR1 and CDR2 sequences are MNHEY and SMNVEV (reference sequence). V and J are TRBV27 and TRBJ1-1, with 10 bases that match TRBD1. This sequence originates from an adult with an advanced solid tumor such as melanoma, head and neck, liver or kidney cancer. This sample comprised CD4+ or CD8+ T cells sorted from blood, obtained in a trial of the OX40 agonist ivuxolimab. The CDR3 nucleotides read TGTGCCAGCAGTCCGGGACAGGGGTCTGCTGAAGCTTTCTTT. This encodes CASSPGQGSAEAFF.